This T cell receptor (beta chain) was captured by sequencing in a study of PD-1 blockade in classical Hodgkin lymphoma. Study-wide context: Once every 2 weeks, patients received intravenous nivolumab at 3 mg/kg.

Using immunoSEQ multiplex PCR, the repertoire was profiled, and TCRdb retains in-frame clones only, with some absent. Among 46,000 or so clones listed, 60% to 85% were seen once. Note on this clone: What it binds is unknown.

Germline-derived CDR1 and CDR2 are SGHNT and YYREEE (reference sequence). Trimming took off 0 bases at V and 2 bases at J, with 5 bases between the two ends. The CDR3 is made up of 13 amino acids. Each patient experienced a relapse that followed autologous stem cell transplantation, and brentuximab vedotin exposure varied. Study conclusions and caveats: A reduction in baseline TCR diversity was reportedly seen in newly diagnosed patients relative to healthy donors. TCR diversity rose significantly by C4D1 in CD4+ but not CD8+ cells.

V usage is TRBV5-4 and J usage is TRBJ2-5, with no clear D. The clonotype originates from a human donor with classical Hodgkin lymphoma. Here the sequenced sample was peripheral blood mononuclear cells (PBMCs), taken before the second cycle of nivolumab. In nucleotides, the CDR3 is TGTGCCAGCAGCTTGGGTGGGCAAGAGACCCAGTACTTC. This translates into CASSLGGQETQYF.